Each of the 2 T cell receptor beta chains below was sequenced from the same sample in a study of T cell responses to AZD1222 COVID-19 vaccine. The method was immunoSEQ multiplex PCR; TCRdb's version includes in-frame clones alone and lacks a portion of them. The sample records roughly 130,000 clones, 87% being singletons. Sequencing used peripheral blood, obtained on day 0 of AZD1222 vaccination. Receptor source: an adult in good health.

CDR3 bases: TGTGCCAGTAGTATCTCACGTTTCGTGAACACTGAAGCTTTCTTT. As protein: CASSISRFVNTEAFF. This chain joins TRBV19 and TRBJ1-1; no clear D. Germline assignment: CDR1 LNHDA and CDR2 SQIVND (reference sequence). The V and J ends lost 3 bases and 0 bases respectively, with 11 bases between them. The length of the CDR3 is 15 residues.

This chain links TRBV7-2 with TRBJ1-1; D not certain. V lost 5 bases to trimming and J lost 8 bases, with 18 bases between them. The CDR3 sequence is 14 residues long. The germline V gene encodes CDR1 SGHTA and CDR2 FQGNSA. This CDR3 is CASSPARRAREAFF. Here the CDR3 DNA reads TGTGCCAGCAGCCCCGCCAGGAGGGCACGAGAAGCTTTCTTT.